The entry below gives a single T cell receptor beta chain sequence along with its context. This clone was counted only a few times. Its recognized antigen is unknown. No much larger clone exists at a distance of one base, and base qualities are not known. Donors formed part of the validation cohort, which comprised some 120 subjects and was distinct from the first cohort of several hundred subjects. The library came from the immunoSEQ multiplex PCR assay. On the study's bioinformatics: A statistical classification framework was built to diagnose cytomegalovirus status from the catalog of TCR beta chain sequences. Entries here come from immuneACCESS through TCRdb and include only in-frame sequences with V and J called. Some clones fail to appear in such tables; in the studies checked, an unresolved V gene covers under half of the shortfall, and the cause of the remainder is unknown. The V and J calls and clone size come from that table; D and trimming were worked out from the DNA. This sample lists 100,000 or so clones; approximately 81% were detected once. The top ten constitute roughly 20% of the sample.

Relative to germline, V is 4 bases shorter and J is 0 bases shorter, with 12 bases between their ends. The CDR3 runs 15 residues from the cysteine to the phenylalanine. Only the CDR3 part of the read is kept: 45 bases, read in frame from the first base. The germline V gene specifies LGHNA as CDR1 and YNFKEQ as CDR2. These data belong to a study of cytomegalovirus exposure and HLA in healthy donors (dated by TCRdb to about 2017). Looking at the study overall: According to a later analysis, the approximately 130 validation repertoires were produced on the same platform as the 666 repertoires of the first cohort. The study aimed to test whether cataloging public T cell receptors could reveal signatures of past pathogen exposure. In addition to the first cohort of approximately 670 subjects, a separate validation cohort of under 150 different subjects was used. To predict cytomegalovirus infection status, the study brought together high-throughput TCR immunosequencing, statistical association of individual TCRs with disease status, and machine learning. General study outcomes and caveats: In a later analysis, TCRs clustered in the first cohort were found to also tend to co-occur in the 120 or so validation repertoires, with 94% of cluster scores above 0. A later analysis lacked HLA typing for the validation cohort, so it scored co-occurrence in that cohort across all 110 or so repertoires. In both the original and validation cohorts, the classifier was reported to diagnose cytomegalovirus status with high specificity and sensitivity. A few of the identified cytomegalovirus-associated TCR beta chains were confirmed in vitro to be specific for cytomegalovirus antigens. The authors suggested that the approach could potentially be generalized to other disease states and immunological phenotypes. The study gave a list of about 150 TCR beta chains associated with cytomegalovirus. Most TCR sequences were seen in very few donors, while some public TCRs were found in many individuals.

The sample comprised PBMCs. The sequence derives from a man aged 18 to 35 in good health and CMV-seropositive. The sequence joins TRBV4-2 to TRBJ2-5; matching of 5 bases hints at TRBD2 as the D gene. CDR3 sequence: CASSPKEADQETQYF. The nucleotide sequence is given as TGTGCCAGCAGCCCAAAAGAAGCGGACCAAGAGACCCAGTACTTC.